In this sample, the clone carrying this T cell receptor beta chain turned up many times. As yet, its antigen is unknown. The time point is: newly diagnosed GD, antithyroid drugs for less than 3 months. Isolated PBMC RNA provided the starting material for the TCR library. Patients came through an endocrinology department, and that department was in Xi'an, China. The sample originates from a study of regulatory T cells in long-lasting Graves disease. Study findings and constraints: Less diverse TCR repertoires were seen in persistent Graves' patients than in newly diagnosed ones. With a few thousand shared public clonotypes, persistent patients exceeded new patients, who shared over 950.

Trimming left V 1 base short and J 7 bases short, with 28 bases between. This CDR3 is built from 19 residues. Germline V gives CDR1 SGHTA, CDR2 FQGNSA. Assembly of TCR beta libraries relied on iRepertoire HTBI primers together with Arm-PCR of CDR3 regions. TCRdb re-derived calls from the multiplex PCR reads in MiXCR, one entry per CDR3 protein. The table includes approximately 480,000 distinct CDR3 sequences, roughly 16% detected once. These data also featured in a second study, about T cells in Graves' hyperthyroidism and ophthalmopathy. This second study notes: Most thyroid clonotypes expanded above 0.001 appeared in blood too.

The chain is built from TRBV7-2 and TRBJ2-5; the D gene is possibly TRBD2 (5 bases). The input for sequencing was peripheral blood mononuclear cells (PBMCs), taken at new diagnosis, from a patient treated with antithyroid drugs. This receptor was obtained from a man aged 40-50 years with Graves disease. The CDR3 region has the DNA TGTGCCAGCAGCTTAGAGATGGCGGCTCGGAGTGGGCCCCGGGGGACCCAGTACTTC. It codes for CASSLEMAARSGPRGTQYF.